The sequence of this T cell receptor beta chain was determined in a study of STAT5B mutations in CD4+ large granular lymphocyte leukemia. Study-wide results and limits: No patients shared main leukemic clonotypes, though around 25% appeared at low frequency elsewhere. Data were not HLA-matched across samples.

Per the germline V gene, CDR1 is SGHKS and CDR2 is YYEKEE (reference sequence). Trimming cost V 4 bases and J 1 base, with 11 bases left between them. There are 14 residues in the CDR3. Profiled with immunoSEQ multiplex PCR; TCRdb holds only in-frame clones, not every one. The sample lists around 31,000 clones, around 70% occurring once. In the case of this clone: Its antigen is as yet unknown.

Controls came from buffy coats of healthy blood donors. The receptor was isolated from a human donor in good health. The gene calls are TRBV5-5 and TRBJ1-2; unclear D gene. Sequencing was performed on CD4+ T cells from blood buffy coats. The CDR3 nucleotides read TGTGCCAGCAGCCCAGACGACCGTAACTATGGCTACACCTTC. Translating it yields CASSPDDRNYGYTF.